A selection of T cell receptor beta chains follows, all from one sample in a study of T cells in Graves' hyperthyroidism and ophthalmopathy. MiXCR, run by TCRdb on the multiplex PCR reads, gives a single entry per CDR3 protein. The data contain roughly 740,000 distinct CDR3 sequences, over 15% of them singletons. The source material was blood. These receptors came from a man aged 18 to 29 with Graves' hyperthyroidism. CDR3s leave out the opening cysteine and the closing phenylalanine or tryptophan. Fields, in order: V gene, CDR3 protein.

TRBV29-1,SVGEGGLEETQY
TRBV11-2,ASSLDGRSFYEQY
TRBV3-1,ASSPPGLDYEQY
TRBV7-2,ASSSPFGFRGDTQY
TRBV7-3,ASSASGTSTEQF
TRBV29-1,SVRWGQANPGTQY
TRBV5-8,ASSGRDRFYEQY
TRBV6-1,ASSEASGAQSYEQY
TRBV28,ASSLGARNQPQH
TRBV5-1,ASNIDPGQGANEQF
TRBV11-3,ASSPWTSGELDTQY
TRBV20-1,SARNQREFGRTDTQY
TRBV7-9,ASSTTLGKETQY
TRBV13,ASSVGLGQGGEQF
TRBV7-9,ASSPPLDLSAGKTQY
TRBV27,ASSPTSGLGDTQY
TRBV5-4,ASSRASYGTEAF
TRBV2,ASSGTEAF
TRBV7-9,ASSQREVNTGELF
TRBV3-1,ASSQGTGAKNIQY
TRBV12-3/TRBV12-4,ASSISVSGANVLT
TRBV4-2,ASSQDPGVTEAF
TRBV2,ASRATGGRHIQY
TRBV3-1,ASSHRGGQHEQY
TRBV5-1,ASSLRGAGPNEKLF
TRBV5-5,ASTLQGGTGTQY
TRBV5-1,ASSLEPNYGYT
TRBV12-3/TRBV12-4,ATSGQGNNEQF
TRBV3-1,ASSPSGATGELF
TRBV20-1,SAPIVGYYEQY
TRBV18,ASAGRSQETQY
TRBV20-1,SARLAGGSYNEQF
TRBV12-3/TRBV12-4,ASSPWTARNQPQH
TRBV12-3/TRBV12-4,ASTKGQAYEKLF
TRBV29-1,SVGKNTGELF
TRBV6-1,ASSAMPGQGGGYT
TRBV11-2,ASSAGNLLGTDTQY
TRBV10-3,AISGAGATYEQY
TRBV20-1,SALGRESYNEQF
TRBV27,ASSAGDGQF
TRBV24-1,ATSDSGQGSYEQY
TRBV10-3,AIGPQQNSPLH
TRBV9,ASSVNRATEAF
TRBV30,AWSLGARNTIY
TRBV2,AIKRQGRNTGELF
TRBV7-9,ASSLKGTSYNEQF
TRBV6-1,ASSPGTASNQPQH
TRBV2,ASSRRTGGARPQH
TRBV7-9,ASSSFPGTSGSSTDTQY
TRBV20-1,SASPDRNTEAF
TRBV28,ASSSTPRSGNTIY